There are many counts of the clone carrying this TCR beta chain. Germline V lookup: CDR1 LGHNA, CDR2 YNFKEQ. The CDR3 extends over 15 amino acids. V was shortened by 1 base and J by 5 bases, with 12 bases between the two germline ends. The authors prepared the TCRbeta library with unique molecular identifiers. TCRdb reanalysed the PCR reads using MiXCR and keeps one entry per CDR3 protein. The sample includes 330,000 or so distinct CDR3 sequences, 9% to 12% of them seen just once. The data were obtained in a study of T-cell reconstitution after alpha-beta-depleted transplantation in children. The TCR originated in a human donor who donated a stem cell graft to a child with acute lymphoblastic leukemia. This sample comprised PBMCs from the stem cell graft donor, obtained from the stem cell graft. The V call is TRBV4-2, the J call TRBJ1-5, with D possibly matching TRBD1 (6 bases). CDR3 DNA: TGTGCCAGCAGCCAAGGGGCAGGGGATTATCAGCCCCAGCATTTT. This sequence encodes CASSQGAGDYQPQHF.